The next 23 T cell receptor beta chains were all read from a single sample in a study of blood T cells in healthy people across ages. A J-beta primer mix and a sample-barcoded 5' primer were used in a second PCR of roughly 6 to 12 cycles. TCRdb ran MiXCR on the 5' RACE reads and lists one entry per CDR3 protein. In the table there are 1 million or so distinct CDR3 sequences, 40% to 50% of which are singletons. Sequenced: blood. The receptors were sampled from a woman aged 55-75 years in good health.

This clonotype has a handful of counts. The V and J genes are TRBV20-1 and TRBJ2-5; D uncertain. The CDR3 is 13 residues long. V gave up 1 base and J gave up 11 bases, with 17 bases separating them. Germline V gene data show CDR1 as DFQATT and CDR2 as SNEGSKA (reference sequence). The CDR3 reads CSARGAGYNEQYF. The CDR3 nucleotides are TGCAGTGCTAGAGGTGCAGGTTACAATGAGCAGTACTTC.

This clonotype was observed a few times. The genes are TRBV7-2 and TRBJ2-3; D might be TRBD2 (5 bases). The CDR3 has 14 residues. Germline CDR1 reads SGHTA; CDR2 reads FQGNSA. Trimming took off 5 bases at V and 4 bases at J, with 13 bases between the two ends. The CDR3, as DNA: TGTGCCAGCAGCCCCGGGGTAGCAGCAGATACGCAGTATTTT. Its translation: CASSPGVAADTQYF.

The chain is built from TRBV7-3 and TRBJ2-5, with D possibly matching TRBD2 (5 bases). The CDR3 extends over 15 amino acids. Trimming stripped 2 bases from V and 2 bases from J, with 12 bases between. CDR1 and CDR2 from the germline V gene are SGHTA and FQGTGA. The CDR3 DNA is TGTGCCAGCAGCTTACTCGGGAATGGGCAAGAGACCCAGTACTTC. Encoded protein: CASSLLGNGQETQYF.

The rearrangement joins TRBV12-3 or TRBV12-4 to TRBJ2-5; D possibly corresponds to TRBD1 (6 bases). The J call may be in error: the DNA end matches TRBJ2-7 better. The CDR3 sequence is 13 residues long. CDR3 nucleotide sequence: TGTGCCAGCAGTGCAAACAGGGTTTACGAGCAGTACTTC. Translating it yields CASSANRVYEQYF.

As DNA, the CDR3 is TGTGTCAGACAAGGGGCCTACGAGCAGTACTTC. Protein product: CVRQGAYEQYF. The chain employs TRBV2 and TRBJ2-7, with D maybe TRBD1 (5 bases). Per the germline V gene, CDR1 is SNHLY and CDR2 is FYNNEI. There are 11 residues in the CDR3.

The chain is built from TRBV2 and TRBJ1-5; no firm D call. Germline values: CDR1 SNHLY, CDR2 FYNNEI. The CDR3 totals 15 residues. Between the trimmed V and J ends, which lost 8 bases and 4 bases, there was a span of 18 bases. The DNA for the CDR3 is TGTGCCAGCCGGTCGGACGGCGGAGAAAATCAGCCCCAGCATTTT. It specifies CASRSDGGENQPQHF.

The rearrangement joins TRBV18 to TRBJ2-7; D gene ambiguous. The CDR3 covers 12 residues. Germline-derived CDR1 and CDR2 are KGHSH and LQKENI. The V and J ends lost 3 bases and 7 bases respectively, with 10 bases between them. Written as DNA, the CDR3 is TGTGCCAGCTCACCCTCGAAAAATGAGCAGTACTTC. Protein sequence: CASSPSKNEQYF.

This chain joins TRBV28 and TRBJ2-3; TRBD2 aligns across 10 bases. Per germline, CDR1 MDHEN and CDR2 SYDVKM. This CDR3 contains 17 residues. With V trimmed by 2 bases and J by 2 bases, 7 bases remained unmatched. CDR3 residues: CASSLKLAGGPTDTQYF. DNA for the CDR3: TGTGCCAGCAGTTTAAAGTTAGCGGGAGGACCCACAGATACGCAGTATTTT. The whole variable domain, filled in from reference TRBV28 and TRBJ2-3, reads DVKVTQSSRYLVKRTGEKVFLECVQDMDHENMFWYRQDPGLGLRLIYFSYDVKMKEKGDIPEGYSVSREKKERFSLILESASTNQTSMYLCASSLKLAGGPTDTQYFGPGTRLTVL.

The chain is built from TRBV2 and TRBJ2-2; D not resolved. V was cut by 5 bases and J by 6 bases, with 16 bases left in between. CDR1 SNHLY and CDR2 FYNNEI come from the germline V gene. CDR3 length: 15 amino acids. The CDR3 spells CASSPHSEVAGELFF. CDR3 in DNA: TGTGCCAGCAGTCCGCACAGTGAAGTCGCCGGGGAGCTGTTTTTT.

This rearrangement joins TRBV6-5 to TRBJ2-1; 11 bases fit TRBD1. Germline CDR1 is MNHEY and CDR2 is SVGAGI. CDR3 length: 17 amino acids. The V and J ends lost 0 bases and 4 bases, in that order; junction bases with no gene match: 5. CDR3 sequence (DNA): TGTGCCAGCAGTTACTCGCGGGGACAGGGGGTTTACAATGAGCAGTTCTTC. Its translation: CASSYSRGQGVYNEQFF.

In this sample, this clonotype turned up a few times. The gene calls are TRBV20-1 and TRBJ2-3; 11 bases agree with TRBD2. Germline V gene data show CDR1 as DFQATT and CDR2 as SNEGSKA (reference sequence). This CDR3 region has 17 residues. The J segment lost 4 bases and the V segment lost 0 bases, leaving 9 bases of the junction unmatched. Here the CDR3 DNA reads TGCAGTGCTAGAGACGTACTAGCGGGAGTTAGGGCAGATACGCAGTATTTT. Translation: CSARDVLAGVRADTQYF.

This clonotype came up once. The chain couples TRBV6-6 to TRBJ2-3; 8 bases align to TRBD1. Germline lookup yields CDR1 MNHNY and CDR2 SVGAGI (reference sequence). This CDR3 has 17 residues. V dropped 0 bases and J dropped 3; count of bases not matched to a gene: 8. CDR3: CASSYSDREVGTDTQYF. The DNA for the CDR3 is TGTGCCAGCAGTTACTCGGACAGGGAGGTGGGGACAGATACGCAGTATTTT.

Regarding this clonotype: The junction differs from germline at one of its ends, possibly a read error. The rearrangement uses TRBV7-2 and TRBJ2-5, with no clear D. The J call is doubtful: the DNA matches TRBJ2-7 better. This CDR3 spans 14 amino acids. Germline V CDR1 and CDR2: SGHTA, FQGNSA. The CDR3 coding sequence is TGTGCCCGCAGCGAGACCCGTTCAGGCTACGAGCAGTACTTC. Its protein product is CARSETRSGYEQYF.

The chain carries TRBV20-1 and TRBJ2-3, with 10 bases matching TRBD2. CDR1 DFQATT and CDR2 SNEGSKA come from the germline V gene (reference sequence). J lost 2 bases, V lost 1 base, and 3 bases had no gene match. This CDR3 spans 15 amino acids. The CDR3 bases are TGCAGTGCTAGAGGGCTAGCGGGAGCCACAGATACGCAGTATTTT. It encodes CSARGLAGATDTQYF.

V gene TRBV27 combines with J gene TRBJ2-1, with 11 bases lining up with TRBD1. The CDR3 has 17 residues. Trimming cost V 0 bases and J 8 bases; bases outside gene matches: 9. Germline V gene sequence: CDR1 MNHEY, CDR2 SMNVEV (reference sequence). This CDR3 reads CASSLSEGDRGGDEQFF. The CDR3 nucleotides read TGTGCCAGCAGTTTATCGGAGGGGGACAGGGGGGGCGATGAGCAGTTCTTC.

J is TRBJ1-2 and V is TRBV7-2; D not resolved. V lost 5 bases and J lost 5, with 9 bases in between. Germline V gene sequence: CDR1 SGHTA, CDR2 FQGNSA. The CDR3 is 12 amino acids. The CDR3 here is CASSRKQYGYTF. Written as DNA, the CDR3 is TGTGCCAGCAGCCGTAAACAGTATGGCTACACCTTC. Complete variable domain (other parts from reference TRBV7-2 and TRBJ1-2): GAGVSQSPSNKVTEKGKDVELRCDPISGHTALYWYRQSLGQGLEFLIYFQGNSAPDKSGLPSDRFSAERTGGSVSTLTIQRTQQEDSAVYLCASSRKQYGYTFGSGTRLTVV.

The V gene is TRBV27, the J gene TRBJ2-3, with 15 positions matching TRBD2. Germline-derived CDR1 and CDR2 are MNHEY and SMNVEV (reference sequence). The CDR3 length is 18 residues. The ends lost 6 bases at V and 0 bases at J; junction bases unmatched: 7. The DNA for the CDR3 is TGTGCCAGCAGACCGCCGGGACTAGCGGGAGGTAGCACAGATACGCAGTATTTT. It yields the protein CASRPPGLAGGSTDTQYF.

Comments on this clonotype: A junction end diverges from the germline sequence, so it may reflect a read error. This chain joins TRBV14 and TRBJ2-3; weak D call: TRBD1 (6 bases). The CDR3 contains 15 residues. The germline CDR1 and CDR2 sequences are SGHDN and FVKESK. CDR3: CARSQPGHLVGTQYF. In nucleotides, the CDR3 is TGTGCCCGCAGCCAACCGGGACATCTTGTGGGTACGCAGTATTTT.

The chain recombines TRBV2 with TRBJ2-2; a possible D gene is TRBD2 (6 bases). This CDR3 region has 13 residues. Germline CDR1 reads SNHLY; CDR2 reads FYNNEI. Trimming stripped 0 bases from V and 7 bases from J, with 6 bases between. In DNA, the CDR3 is TGTGCCAGCAGTGAAGCGCGGGGCGGGGAGCTGTTTTTT. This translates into CASSEARGGELFF.

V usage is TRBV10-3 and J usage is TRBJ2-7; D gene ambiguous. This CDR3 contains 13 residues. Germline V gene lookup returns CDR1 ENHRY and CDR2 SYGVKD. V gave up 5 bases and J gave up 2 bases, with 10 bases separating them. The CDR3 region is CAISTTEAYEQYF. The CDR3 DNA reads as TGTGCCATCAGTACCACAGAGGCCTACGAGCAGTACTTC.

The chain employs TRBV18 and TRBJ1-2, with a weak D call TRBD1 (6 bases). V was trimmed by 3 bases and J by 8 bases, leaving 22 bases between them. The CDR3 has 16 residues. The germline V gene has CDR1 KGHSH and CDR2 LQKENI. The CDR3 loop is CASSPVEERGIRGYTF. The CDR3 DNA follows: TGTGCCAGCTCACCTGTGGAGGAGAGGGGGATCCGCGGCTACACCTTC.

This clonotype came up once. CDR3 sequence reads: CSARDRGLSYEQYF. In nucleotides, the CDR3 is TGCAGTGCTAGAGACAGGGGACTTTCCTACGAGCAGTACTTC. This chain links TRBV20-1 with TRBJ2-7; D could derive from TRBD1 or TRBD2 (6 bases each). Germline assignment: CDR1 DFQATT and CDR2 SNEGSKA (reference sequence). The CDR3 runs 14 residues. Trimming removed 0 bases from V and 1 base from J, with 10 bases in between.

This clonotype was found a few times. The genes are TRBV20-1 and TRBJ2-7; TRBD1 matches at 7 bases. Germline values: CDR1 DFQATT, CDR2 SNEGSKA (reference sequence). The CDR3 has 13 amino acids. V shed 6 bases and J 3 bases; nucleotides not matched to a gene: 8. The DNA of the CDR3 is TGCAGTGCCCCGACAGGGCGGAACTACGAGCAGTACTTC. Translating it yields CSAPTGRNYEQYF.